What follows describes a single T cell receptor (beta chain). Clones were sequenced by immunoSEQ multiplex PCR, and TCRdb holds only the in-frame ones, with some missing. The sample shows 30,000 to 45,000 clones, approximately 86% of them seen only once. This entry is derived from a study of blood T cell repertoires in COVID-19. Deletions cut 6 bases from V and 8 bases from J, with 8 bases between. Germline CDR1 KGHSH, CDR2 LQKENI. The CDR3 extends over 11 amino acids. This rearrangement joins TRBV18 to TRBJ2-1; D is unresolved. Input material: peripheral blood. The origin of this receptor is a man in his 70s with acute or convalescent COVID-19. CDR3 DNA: TGTGCCAGCTCGGTAAGCGATGAGCAGTTCTTC. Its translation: CASSVSDEQFF.